This T cell receptor beta chain was sequenced in a study of vaccination effects on CD4 cells after COVID-19. Study-wide context: After expansion with viral peptide pools in the ViraFEST assay, antigen-specific CD4+ T cells were sequenced. Participants each got two BNT162b2 or mRNA-1273 vaccine doses.

Having been cultured for around nine days, the cells underwent CD4+ T cell isolation. Some clones are missing from TCRdb's copy, which holds only in-frame ones; the method was immunoSEQ multiplex PCR. The table lists 40,000 or so clones, about four fifths of them singletons. Regarding this clone: The antigen is undetermined.

General observations from the study: Clones arising from infection and from vaccination showed marked clonal contraction late after vaccination. Cross-reaction with common cold coronaviruses was seen in only 1 of 255 vaccine-induced clones from healthy vaccinees.

The TCR originated in a human donor who received a COVID-19 vaccine. The source was CD4+ T cells from PBMCs cultured without peptide, collected before COVID-19 vaccination.

In nucleotides, the CDR3 is TGCGCCAGCAGCTTGGCGACAGGGAACACTGAAGCTTTCTTT. This sequence encodes CASSLATGNTEAFF. The J gene is TRBJ1-1, the V gene TRBV5-1; D is perhaps TRBD1 (6 bases). CDR3 length: 14 residues. Germline V gene sequence: CDR1 SGHRS, CDR2 YFSETQ. Trimming cost V 0 bases and J 1 base, with 7 bases left between them.